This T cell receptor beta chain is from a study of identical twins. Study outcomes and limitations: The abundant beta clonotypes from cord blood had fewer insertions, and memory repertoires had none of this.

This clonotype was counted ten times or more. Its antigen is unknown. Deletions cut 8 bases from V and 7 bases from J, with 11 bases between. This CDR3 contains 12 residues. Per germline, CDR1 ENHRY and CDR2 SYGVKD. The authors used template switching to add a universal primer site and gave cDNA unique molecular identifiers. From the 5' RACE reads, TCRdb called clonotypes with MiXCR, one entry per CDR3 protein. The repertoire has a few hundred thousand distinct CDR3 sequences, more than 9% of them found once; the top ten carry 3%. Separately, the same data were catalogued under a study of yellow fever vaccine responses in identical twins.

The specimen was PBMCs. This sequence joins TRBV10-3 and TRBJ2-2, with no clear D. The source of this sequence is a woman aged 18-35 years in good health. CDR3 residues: CAISESFGELFF. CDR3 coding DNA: TGTGCCATCTCTGAGAGTTTCGGGGAGCTGTTTTTT.